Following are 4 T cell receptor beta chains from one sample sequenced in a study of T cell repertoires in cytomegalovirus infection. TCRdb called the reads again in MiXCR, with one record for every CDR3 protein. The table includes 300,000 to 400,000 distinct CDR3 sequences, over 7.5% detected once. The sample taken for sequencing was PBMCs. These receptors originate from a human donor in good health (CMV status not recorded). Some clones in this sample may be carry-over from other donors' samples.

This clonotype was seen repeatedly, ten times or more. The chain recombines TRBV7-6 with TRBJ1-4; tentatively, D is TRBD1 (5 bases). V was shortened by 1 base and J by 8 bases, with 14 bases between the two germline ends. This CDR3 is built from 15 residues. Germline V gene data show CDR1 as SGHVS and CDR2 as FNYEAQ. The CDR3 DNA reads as TGTGCCAGCAGCTTAGGTGGGGGAGGAGAAGAAAAACTGTTTTTT. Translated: CASSLGGGGEEKLFF.

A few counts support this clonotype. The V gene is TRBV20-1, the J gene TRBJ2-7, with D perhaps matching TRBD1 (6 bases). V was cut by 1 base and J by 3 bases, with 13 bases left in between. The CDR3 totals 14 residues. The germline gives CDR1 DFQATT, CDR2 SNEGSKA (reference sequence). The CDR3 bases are TGCAGTGCTAGAGGAGGTGGCAGGGGCTACGAGCAGTACTTC. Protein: CSARGGGRGYEQYF.

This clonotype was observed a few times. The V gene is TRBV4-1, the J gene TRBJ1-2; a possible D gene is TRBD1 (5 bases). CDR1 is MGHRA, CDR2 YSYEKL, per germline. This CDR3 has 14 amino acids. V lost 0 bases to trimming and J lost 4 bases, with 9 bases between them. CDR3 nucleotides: TGCGCCAGCAGCCAAGACCAGGGCGGCTATGGCTACACCTTC. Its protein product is CASSQDQGGYGYTF.

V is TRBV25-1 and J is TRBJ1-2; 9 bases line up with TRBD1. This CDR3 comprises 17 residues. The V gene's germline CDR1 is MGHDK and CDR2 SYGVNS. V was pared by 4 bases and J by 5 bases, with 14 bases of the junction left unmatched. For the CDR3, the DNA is TGTGCCAGCAGTGGGACCTCCGGGACAGGGAAACGGTATGGCTACACCTTC. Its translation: CASSGTSGTGKRYGYTF.